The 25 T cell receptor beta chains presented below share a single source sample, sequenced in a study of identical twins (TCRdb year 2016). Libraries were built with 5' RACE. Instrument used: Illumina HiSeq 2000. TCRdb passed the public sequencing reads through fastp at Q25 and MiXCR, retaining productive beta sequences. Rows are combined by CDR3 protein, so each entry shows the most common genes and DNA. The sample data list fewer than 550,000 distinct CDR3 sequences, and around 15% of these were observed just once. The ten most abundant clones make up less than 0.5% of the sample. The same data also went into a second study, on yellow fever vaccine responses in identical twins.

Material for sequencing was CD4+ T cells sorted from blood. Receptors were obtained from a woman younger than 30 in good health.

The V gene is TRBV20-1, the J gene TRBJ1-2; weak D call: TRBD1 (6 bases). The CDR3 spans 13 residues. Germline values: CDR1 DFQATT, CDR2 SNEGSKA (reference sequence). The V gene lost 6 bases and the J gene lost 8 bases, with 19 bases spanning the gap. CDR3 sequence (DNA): TGCAGTGCCGACCAGGGGACGGTTGGGGGCTACACCTTC. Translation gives CSADQGTVGGYTF.

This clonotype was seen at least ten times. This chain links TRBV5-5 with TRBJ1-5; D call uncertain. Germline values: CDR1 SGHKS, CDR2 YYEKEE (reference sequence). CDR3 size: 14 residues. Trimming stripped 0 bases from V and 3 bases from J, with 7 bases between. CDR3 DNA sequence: TGTGCCAGCAGCTTGGGGCAGATCAATCAGCCCCAGCATTTT. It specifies CASSLGQINQPQHF.

CDR3 amino acids: CSARTLGRGADGADTQYF. The DNA of the CDR3 is TGCAGTGCTAGAACCTTGGGACGAGGGGCGGATGGTGCAGATACGCAGTATTTT. This chain uses TRBV20-1 with TRBJ2-3, with D possibly called TRBD1 or TRBD2 (5 bases each). Between the trimmed V and J ends, which lost 2 bases and 4 bases, there was a span of 25 bases. Looked up from germline, CDR1 is DFQATT and CDR2 is SNEGSKA (reference sequence). The CDR3 length is 18 residues.

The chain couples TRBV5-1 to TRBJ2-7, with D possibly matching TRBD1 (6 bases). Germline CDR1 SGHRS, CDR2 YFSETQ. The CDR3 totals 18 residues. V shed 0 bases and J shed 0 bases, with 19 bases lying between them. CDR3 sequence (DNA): TGCGCCAGCAGCTTGGGTACCCTTGACTGGACAGACTCCTACGAGCAGTACTTC. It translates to CASSLGTLDWTDSYEQYF.

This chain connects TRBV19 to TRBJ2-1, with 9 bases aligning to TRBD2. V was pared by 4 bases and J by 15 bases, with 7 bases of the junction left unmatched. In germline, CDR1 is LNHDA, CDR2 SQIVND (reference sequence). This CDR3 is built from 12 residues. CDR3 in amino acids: CASSSLAGEVFF. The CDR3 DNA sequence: TGTGCCAGTAGTAGTTTAGCGGGAGAGGTGTTCTTC.

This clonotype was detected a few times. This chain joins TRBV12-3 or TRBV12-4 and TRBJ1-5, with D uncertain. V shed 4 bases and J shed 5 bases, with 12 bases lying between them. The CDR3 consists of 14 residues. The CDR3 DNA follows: TGTGCCAGCAGTTCACGTCTCCCCCATCAGCCCCAGCATTTT. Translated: CASSSRLPHQPQHF.

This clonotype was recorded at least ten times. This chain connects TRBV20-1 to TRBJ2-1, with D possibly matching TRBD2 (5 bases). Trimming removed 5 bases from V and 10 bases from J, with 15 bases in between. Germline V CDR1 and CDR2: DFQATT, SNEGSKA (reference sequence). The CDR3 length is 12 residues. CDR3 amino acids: CSAVQNTGEQFF. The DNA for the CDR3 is TGCAGTGCTGTACAAAATACGGGAGAGCAGTTCTTC.

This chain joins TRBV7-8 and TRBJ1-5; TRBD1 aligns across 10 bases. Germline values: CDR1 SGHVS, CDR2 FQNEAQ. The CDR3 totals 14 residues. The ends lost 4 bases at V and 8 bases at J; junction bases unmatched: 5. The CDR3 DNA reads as TGTGCCAGCAGCTACGGGACAGGGGCGGAGCCCCAGCATTTT. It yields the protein CASSYGTGAEPQHF.

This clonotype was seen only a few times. CDR3: CASTRWGEYPDTQYF. For the CDR3, the DNA is TGTGCCAGCACCCGCTGGGGGGAGTACCCAGATACGCAGTATTTT. This chain uses TRBV27 with TRBJ2-3; possibly TRBD2 for D (6 bases). This CDR3 is built from 15 residues. V gave up 7 bases and J gave up 4 bases, with 18 bases separating them. CDR1 and CDR2 from the germline V gene are MNHEY and SMNVEV (reference sequence).

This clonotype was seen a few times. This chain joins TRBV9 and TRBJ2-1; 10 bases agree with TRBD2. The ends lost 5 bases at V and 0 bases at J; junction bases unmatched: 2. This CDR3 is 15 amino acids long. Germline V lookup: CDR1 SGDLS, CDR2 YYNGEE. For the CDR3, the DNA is TGTGCCAGCAGTGAGCGGGAGGGCTCCTACAATGAGCAGTTCTTC. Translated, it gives CASSEREGSYNEQFF.

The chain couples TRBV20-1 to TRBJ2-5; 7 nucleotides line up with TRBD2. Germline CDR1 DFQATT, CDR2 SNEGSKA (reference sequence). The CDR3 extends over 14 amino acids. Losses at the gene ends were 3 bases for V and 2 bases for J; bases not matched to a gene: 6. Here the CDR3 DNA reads TGCAGTGCTAGCCGGGGGGAGGTGCAAGAGACCCAGTACTTC. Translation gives CSASRGEVQETQYF.

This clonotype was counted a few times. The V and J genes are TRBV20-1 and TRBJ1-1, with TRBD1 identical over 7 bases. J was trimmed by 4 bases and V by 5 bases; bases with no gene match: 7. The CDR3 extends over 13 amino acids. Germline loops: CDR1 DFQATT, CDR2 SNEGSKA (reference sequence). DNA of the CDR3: TGCAGTGCTGGCAGGGGGGGAGGCACTGAAGCTTTCTTT. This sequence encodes CSAGRGGGTEAFF.

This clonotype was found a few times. CDR3 nucleotides: TGTGCCAGCAGTGATGGGACAGGGTCCTACGAGCAGTACTTC. This gives the protein CASSDGTGSYEQYF. The chain combines TRBV25-1 with TRBJ2-7, with 9 bases lining up with TRBD1. Germline V gene lookup returns CDR1 MGHDK and CDR2 SYGVNS. The CDR3 has 14 residues. Losses at the gene ends were 3 bases for V and 1 base for J; bases not matched to a gene: 1.

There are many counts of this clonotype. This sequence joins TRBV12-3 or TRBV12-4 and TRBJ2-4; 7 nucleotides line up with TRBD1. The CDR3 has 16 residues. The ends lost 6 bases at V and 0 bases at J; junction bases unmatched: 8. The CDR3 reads CASSQDRAGAKNIQYF. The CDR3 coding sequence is TGTGCCAGCAGCCAAGACAGGGCCGGAGCCAAAAACATTCAGTACTTC.

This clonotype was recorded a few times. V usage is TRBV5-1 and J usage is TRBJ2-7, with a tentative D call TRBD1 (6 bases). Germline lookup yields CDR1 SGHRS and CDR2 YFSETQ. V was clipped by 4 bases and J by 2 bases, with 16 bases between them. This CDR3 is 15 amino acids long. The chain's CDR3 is CASSRSTGSAYEQYV. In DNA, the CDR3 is TGCGCCAGCAGCAGGTCAACAGGGTCAGCCTACGAGCAGTACGTC.

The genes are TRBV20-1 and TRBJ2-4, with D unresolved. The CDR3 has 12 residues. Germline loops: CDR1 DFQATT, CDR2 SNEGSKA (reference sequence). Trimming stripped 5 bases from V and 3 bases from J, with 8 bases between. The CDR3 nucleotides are TGCAGTGCTCCCGGGCGCAAAAACATTCAGTACTTC. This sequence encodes CSAPGRKNIQYF.

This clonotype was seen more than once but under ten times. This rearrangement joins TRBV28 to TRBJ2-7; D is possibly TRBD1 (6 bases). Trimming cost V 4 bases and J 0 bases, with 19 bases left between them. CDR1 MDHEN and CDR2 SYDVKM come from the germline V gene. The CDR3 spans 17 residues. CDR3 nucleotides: TGTGCCAGCAGTTATACCCGGACAGCTCTTAGCTCCTACGAGCAGTACTTC. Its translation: CASSYTRTALSSYEQYF. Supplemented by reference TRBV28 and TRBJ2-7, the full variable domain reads DVKVTQSSRYLVKRTGEKVFLECVQDMDHENMFWYRQDPGLGLRLIYFSYDVKMKEKGDIPEGYSVSREKKERFSLILESASTNQTSMYLCASSYTRTALSSYEQYFGPGTRLTVT.

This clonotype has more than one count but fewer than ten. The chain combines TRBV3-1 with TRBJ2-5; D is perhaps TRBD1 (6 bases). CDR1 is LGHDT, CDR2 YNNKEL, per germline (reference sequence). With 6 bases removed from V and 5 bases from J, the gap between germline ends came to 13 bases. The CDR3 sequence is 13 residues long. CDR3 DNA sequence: TGTGCCAGCAGAGAGACAGGTCTTGAGACCCAGTACTTC. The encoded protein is CASRETGLETQYF.

The CDR3 sequence: CATSDVQLNYGYTF. The CDR3 nucleotides are TGTGCCACCAGTGATGTCCAACTTAACTATGGCTACACCTTC. J is TRBJ1-2 and V is TRBV24-1; D gene unclear. V shed 3 bases and J shed 1 base, with 8 bases lying between them. Germline CDR1 reads KGHDR; CDR2 reads SFDVKD. This CDR3 has 14 residues.

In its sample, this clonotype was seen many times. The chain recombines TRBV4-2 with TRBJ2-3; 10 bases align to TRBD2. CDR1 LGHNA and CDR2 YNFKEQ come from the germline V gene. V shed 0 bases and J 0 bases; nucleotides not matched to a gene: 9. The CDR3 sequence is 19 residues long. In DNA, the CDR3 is TGTGCCAGCAGCCAAGATGGGAGCGGGGGGGCCTCTAGCACAGATACGCAGTATTTT. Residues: CASSQDGSGGASSTDTQYF.

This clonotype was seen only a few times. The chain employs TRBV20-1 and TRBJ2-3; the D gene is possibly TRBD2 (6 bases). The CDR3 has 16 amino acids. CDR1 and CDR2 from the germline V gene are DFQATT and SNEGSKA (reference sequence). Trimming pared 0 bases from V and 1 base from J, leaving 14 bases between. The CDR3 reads CSARDRRVSGTDTQYF. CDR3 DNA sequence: TGCAGTGCTAGAGACCGGAGGGTTAGCGGCACAGATACGCAGTATTTT.

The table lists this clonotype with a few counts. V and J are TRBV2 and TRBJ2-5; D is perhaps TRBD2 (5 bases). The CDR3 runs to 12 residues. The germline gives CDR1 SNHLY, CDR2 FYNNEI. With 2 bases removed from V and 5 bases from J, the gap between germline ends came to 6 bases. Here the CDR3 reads CASSEQRETQYF. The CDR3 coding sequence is TGTGCCAGCAGTGAACAGCGGGAGACCCAGTACTTC.

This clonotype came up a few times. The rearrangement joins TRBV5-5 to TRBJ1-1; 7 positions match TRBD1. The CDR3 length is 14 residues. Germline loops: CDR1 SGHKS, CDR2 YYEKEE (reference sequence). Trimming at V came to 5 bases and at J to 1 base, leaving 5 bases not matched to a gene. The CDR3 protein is CASRRDSANTEAFF. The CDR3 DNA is TGTGCCAGCAGGCGGGACAGTGCGAACACTGAAGCTTTCTTT.

CDR3 amino acids: CASSSTTSGRADTQYF. Here the CDR3 DNA reads TGTGCCAGCAGTTCAACTACTAGCGGGAGGGCAGATACGCAGTATTTT. V and J are TRBV28 and TRBJ2-3; 13 bases are a match to TRBD2. Germline trimming cut 4 bases from V and 4 bases from J; bases unmatched to any gene: 5. This CDR3 spans 16 amino acids. CDR1 and CDR2 from the germline V gene are MDHEN and SYDVKM.

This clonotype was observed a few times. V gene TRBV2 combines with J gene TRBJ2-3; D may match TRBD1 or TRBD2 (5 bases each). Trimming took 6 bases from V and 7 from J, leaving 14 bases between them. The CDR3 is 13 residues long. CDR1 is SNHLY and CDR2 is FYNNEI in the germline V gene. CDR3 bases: TGTGCCAGCAGAATTGAGGGACCACATACGCAGTATTTT. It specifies CASRIEGPHTQYF.